These 17 T cell receptor beta chains share one sample of origin, sequenced in a study of regulatory T cells in long-lasting Graves disease. Specified time point: newly diagnosed GD, antithyroid drugs for less than 3 months. PBMC-derived RNA was used for the TCR library. Arm-PCR of CDR3 regions with iRepertoire HTBI primers generated TCR beta libraries. One entry per CDR3 protein results from TCRdb running MiXCR on the multiplex PCR reads. The data show around 230,000 distinct CDR3 sequences, about a sixth seen once. Sequenced here: peripheral blood mononuclear cells (PBMCs), sampled at new diagnosis, from a patient treated with antithyroid drugs. All receptors come from a female donor with Graves disease.

In this sample, this clonotype turned up many times. The chain links TRBV28 to TRBJ2-1; 10 bases are a match to TRBD1. The length of the CDR3 is 13 residues. V lost 8 bases and J lost 6; bases outside the gene matches: 4. Germline V gene lookup returns CDR1 MDHEN and CDR2 SYDVKM. CDR3 DNA sequence: TGTGCCAGCCTCGGACAGGGGGTCAATGAGCAGTTCTTC. Protein sequence: CASLGQGVNEQFF.

This clonotype has more than one count but fewer than ten. This chain joins TRBV4-1 and TRBJ2-1; 9 nucleotides match TRBD2. Trimming took 1 base from V and 7 from J; bases not matched to a gene: 5. The CDR3 is 15 amino acids. Germline loops: CDR1 MGHRA, CDR2 YSYEKL. The CDR3 DNA follows: TGCGCCAGCAGCCAAGTTGCGGGAGGGAGGAATGAGCAGTTCTTC. Its protein is CASSQVAGGRNEQFF.

Ten or more counts support this clonotype. V usage is TRBV7-9 and J usage is TRBJ1-4, with 10 bases aligning to TRBD1. V was clipped by 5 bases and J by 7 bases; unmatched bases: 4. CDR1 and CDR2 (germline): SEHNR, FQNEAQ (reference sequence). The CDR3 is 14 amino acids. CDR3 DNA sequence: TGTGCCAGCAGCCTCGACAGGGGGCCTGAAAAACTGTTTTTT. This translates into CASSLDRGPEKLFF.

As for this clonotype: A read error likely explains this, since a far larger clone differs by one base. J is TRBJ2-7 and V is TRBV11-3; the D is unclear. CDR1 SGHNT and CDR2 YENEEA come from the germline V gene. This CDR3 contains 13 residues. CDR3: CVSSLSRLDEQYF. CDR3 DNA sequence: TGTGTCAGCAGCTTATCCCGGCTGGACGAGCAGTACTTC.

This clonotype appeared many times. The chain recombines TRBV5-1 with TRBJ1-2; no clear D gene. The V end lost 4 bases, the J end lost 8 bases, and 21 bases lay between the germline ends. The CDR3 loop spans 15 amino acids. CDR1 is SGHRS and CDR2 is YFSETQ in the germline V gene. The CDR3 loop is CASSNMDSKMGGYTF. The CDR3 DNA follows: TGCGCCAGCAGCAACATGGATTCCAAGATGGGGGGCTACACCTTC.

This clonotype appeared many times. The rearrangement links TRBV24-1 to TRBJ2-1, with D possibly TRBD2 on 5 matching bases. The CDR3 is 16 amino acids. Trimming shortened V by 4 bases and J by 0 bases, and 12 bases separated the two germline ends. The germline gives CDR1 KGHDR, CDR2 SFDVKD. The CDR3 DNA is TGTGCCACCAGTGACCCCGTGGGGAGCTCCTACAATGAGCAGTTCTTC. Protein sequence: CATSDPVGSSYNEQFF.

This clonotype was seen ten or more times. The V call is TRBV9, the J call TRBJ1-2; TRBD1 might be the D (6 bases). CDR1 SGDLS and CDR2 YYNGEE come from the germline V gene. V lost 4 bases and J 2 bases, leaving 15 bases between the germline ends. This CDR3 has 15 amino acids. In nucleotides, the CDR3 is TGTGCCAGCAGCACCATGGGGGGGCCCAACTATGGCTACACCTTC. Encoded protein: CASSTMGGPNYGYTF.

Ten or more counts support this clonotype. The chain employs TRBV7-2 and TRBJ1-1; D is undetermined. The CDR3 totals 13 residues. The germline V and J ends were trimmed by 3 bases and 0 bases, with 5 bases remaining between them. Germline V gene lookup returns CDR1 SGHTA and CDR2 FQGNSA. CDR3 bases: TGTGCCAGCAGCTTGACATTGAACACTGAAGCTTTCTTT. It specifies CASSLTLNTEAFF.

This clonotype was observed a handful of times. The genes are TRBV7-6 and TRBJ1-2; D is possibly TRBD1 (5 bases). CDR1 SGHVS and CDR2 FNYEAQ come from the germline V gene. The V gene lost 5 bases and the J gene lost 4 bases, with 8 bases spanning the gap. There are 12 residues in the CDR3. CDR3 loop: CASSIDSYGYTF. The CDR3 nucleotides read TGTGCCAGCAGCATCGACAGCTATGGCTACACCTTC. The full variable domain, completed using reference TRBV7-6 and TRBJ1-2, is GAGVSQSPRYKVTKRGQDVALRCDPISGHVSLYWYRQALGQGPEFLTYFNYEAQQDKSGLPNDRFSAERPEGSISTLTIQRTEQRDSAMYRCASSIDSYGYTFGSGTRLTVV.

This clonotype was observed at least ten times. The CDR3 sequence is CASSLEGTGTNEKLFF. In DNA, the CDR3 is TGTGCCAGCAGCTTAGAAGGGACGGGAACTAATGAAAAACTGTTTTTT. V gene TRBV7-2 combines with J gene TRBJ1-4; D may be TRBD1 (5 bases). The length of the CDR3 is 16 residues. CDR1 is SGHTA and CDR2 is FQGNSA in the germline V gene. V was shortened by 1 base and J by 1 base, with 10 bases between the two germline ends. The whole variable domain, filled in from reference TRBV7-2 and TRBJ1-4, reads GAGVSQSPSNKVTEKGKDVELRCDPISGHTALYWYRQSLGQGLEFLIYFQGNSAPDKSGLPSDRFSAERTGGSVSTLTIQRTQQEDSAVYLCASSLEGTGTNEKLFFGSGTQLSVL.

The sample holds a few counts of this clonotype. The rearrangement links TRBV24-1 to TRBJ2-7; 10 bases line up with TRBD1. The CDR3 is 15 amino acids. Germline values: CDR1 KGHDR, CDR2 SFDVKD. V shed 3 bases and J 5 bases; nucleotides not matched to a gene: 6. The CDR3 region has the DNA TGTGCCACCAGTGATCCGGGACAGGGGTCCCACGAGCAGTACTTC. Its translation is CATSDPGQGSHEQYF.

This clonotype has at least ten counts. The J gene is TRBJ2-7, the V gene TRBV3-1; TRBD2 might be the D (6 bases). Germline V gene sequence: CDR1 LGHDT, CDR2 YNNKEL (reference sequence). The V and J ends lost 0 bases and 5 bases respectively, with 14 bases between them. The CDR3 has 15 residues. CDR3 DNA sequence: TGTGCCAGCAGCCAAGATTCGAGACTAGGAGACGAGCAGTACTTC. It translates to CASSQDSRLGDEQYF.

The chain employs TRBV9 and TRBJ1-4, with unresolved D. The germline CDR1 and CDR2 sequences are SGDLS and YYNGEE. This CDR3 has 14 residues. V was pared by 0 bases and J by 6 bases, with 9 bases between. CDR3 coding DNA: TGTGCCAGCAGCGTAGGGAGGAGAGATGAAAAACTGTTTTTT. Encoded protein: CASSVGRRDEKLFF.

In its sample, this clonotype was seen many times. In DNA form, the CDR3 reads TGTGCCAGCAGAAATAGCGGGAGTTCCTACGAGCAGTACTTC. It yields the protein CASRNSGSSYEQYF. The V gene is TRBV12-3 or TRBV12-4, the J gene TRBJ2-7; 9 bases match TRBD2. Germline trimming cut 6 bases from V and 1 base from J; bases unmatched to any gene: 4. This CDR3 is 14 amino acids long.

The rearrangement uses TRBV7-6 and TRBJ1-6, with a possible D match to TRBD1 (5 bases). The germline V and J ends were trimmed by 5 bases and 13 bases, with 21 bases remaining between them. CDR3 length equals 15 residues. Germline V CDR1 and CDR2: SGHVS, FNYEAQ. The CDR3 sequence is CASSALPQGGVPLHF. The DNA for the CDR3 is TGTGCCAGCAGCGCCCTACCCCAGGGCGGAGTCCCCCTCCACTTT.

There are many counts of this clonotype. This rearrangement joins TRBV15 to TRBJ2-7; 9 bases line up with TRBD2. Germline CDR1 is LNHNV and CDR2 is YYDKDF (reference sequence). This CDR3 spans 14 amino acids. With V trimmed by 1 base and J by 6 bases, 4 bases remained unmatched. CDR3 protein: CATSRVYSGSEQYF. CDR3 DNA: TGTGCCACCAGCAGAGTTTATAGCGGGAGCGAGCAGTACTTC.

This clonotype was detected only a few times. This chain links TRBV19 with TRBJ2-5, with TRBD2 matching 9 bases. With V trimmed by 5 bases and J by 2 bases, 9 bases remained unmatched. CDR1 and CDR2 (germline): LNHDA, SQIVND (reference sequence). The CDR3 loop spans 16 amino acids. The CDR3 loop is CASSPRLAVGQETQYF. The DNA of the CDR3 is TGTGCCAGTAGTCCACGACTAGCGGTGGGGCAAGAGACCCAGTACTTC.